This section outlines one TCR beta chain sequence together with its context. This receptor's antigen is unknown. Base qualities were left out, and no much larger clone turns up one base away. These data are taken from a study of T cell repertoires in cytomegalovirus infection (dated by TCRdb to the late 2010s). Concerning the study at large: Recently identified HLA-C-restricted CMV epitopes, whose presentation resists viral immunomodulation, were targeted by peptide stimulations together with well-studied HLA-B-restricted epitopes. The HLA type of each donor mattered for the analysis, because public TCR beta signatures pointed to carriage of CMV infection along with the matching HLA type.

Sequenced on an Illumina HiSeq 1500. TCRdb trimmed the raw reads at Q25, called clones with MiXCR and kept productive beta chains. Rows are combined by CDR3 protein, so each entry shows the most common genes and DNA. The sample profile shows 75,000 to 100,000 distinct CDR3 sequences; around 28% of them were found once. The leading ten clones occupy approximately 75% of the sample. Study-level results and caveats: Carriers of CMV infection plus the relevant HLA type were discriminated by the cumulative frequency of public TCR beta family members in the study cohort and in an independent roughly 400-donor cohort. The ex vivo response was dominated by HLA-C-restricted CMV-specific TCR beta clonotypes, and the single most frequent clonotype in two of eight donors was supplied by these HLA-C-restricted clonotypes.

Taken with the paper, the label for treatment or condition translates to: in vitro stimulation with specific CMV peptide epitopes to enrich CMV-specific T cells. The germline V gene gives CDR1 as SGHVS and CDR2 as FQNEAQ. Unmatched junction bases come to 11, with V trimmed by 5 bases and J by 4 bases. The CDR3 runs 16 residues from the cysteine to the phenylalanine. The CDR3 DNA has 48 bases and is translated from base 1. The receptor comes from a human donor in good health (CMV status not recorded). Some clones in this sample may be carry-over from other donors' samples. The rearrangement combines TRBV7-8 with TRBJ2-1, with 7 central nucleotides matching TRBD2. The sample in question was CD8+ T cells from cultured PBMCs, obtained from culture after CMV antigen stimulation. The DNA sequence is TGTGCCAGCAGCCCTGTGGGGGGGACCTCATACAATGAGCAGTTCTTC. This sequence encodes CASSPVGGTSYNEQFF.